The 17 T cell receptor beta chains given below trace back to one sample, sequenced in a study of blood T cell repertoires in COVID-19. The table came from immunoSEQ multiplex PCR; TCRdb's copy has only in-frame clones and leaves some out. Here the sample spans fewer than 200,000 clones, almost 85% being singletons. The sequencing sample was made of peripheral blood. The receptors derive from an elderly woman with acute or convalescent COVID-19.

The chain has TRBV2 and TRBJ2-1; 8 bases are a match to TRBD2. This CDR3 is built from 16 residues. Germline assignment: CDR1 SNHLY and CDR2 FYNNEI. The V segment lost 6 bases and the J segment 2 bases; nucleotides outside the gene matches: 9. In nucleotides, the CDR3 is TGTGCCAGCAGCCGGGGGCGGGAGGCCCCCTACAATGAGCAGTTCTTC. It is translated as CASSRGREAPYNEQFF.

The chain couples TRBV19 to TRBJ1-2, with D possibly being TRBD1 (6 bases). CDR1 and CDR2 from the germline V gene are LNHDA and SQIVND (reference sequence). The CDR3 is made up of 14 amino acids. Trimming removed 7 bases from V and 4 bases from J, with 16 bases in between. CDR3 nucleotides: TGTGCCAGTACCAAAGCTACAGGGAGCTATGGCTACACCTTC. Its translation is CASTKATGSYGYTF.

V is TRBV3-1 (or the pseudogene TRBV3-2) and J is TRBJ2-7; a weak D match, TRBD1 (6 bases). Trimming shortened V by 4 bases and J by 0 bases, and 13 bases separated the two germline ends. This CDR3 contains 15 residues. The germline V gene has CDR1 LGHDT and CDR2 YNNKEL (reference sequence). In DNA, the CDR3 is TGTGCCAGCAGCCCTTGGTCCAGGGGCTCCTACGAGCAGTACTTC. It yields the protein CASSPWSRGSYEQYF.

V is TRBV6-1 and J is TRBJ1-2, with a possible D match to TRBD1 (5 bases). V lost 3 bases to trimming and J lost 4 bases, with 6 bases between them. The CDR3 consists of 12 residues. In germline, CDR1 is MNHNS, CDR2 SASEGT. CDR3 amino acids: CASSDRVYGYTF. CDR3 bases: TGTGCCAGCAGTGACAGGGTCTATGGCTACACCTTC.

The CDR3 loop is CASSQDGRQPQHF. The CDR3 DNA is TGTGCCAGCAGCCAAGATGGGCGCCAGCCCCAGCATTTT. The rearrangement links TRBV3-1 (or the pseudogene TRBV3-2) to TRBJ1-5; D gene uncertain. Germline CDR1 and CDR2: LGHDT and YNNKEL (reference sequence). The CDR3 extends over 13 amino acids. V lost 0 bases and J 7 bases, leaving 7 bases between the germline ends.

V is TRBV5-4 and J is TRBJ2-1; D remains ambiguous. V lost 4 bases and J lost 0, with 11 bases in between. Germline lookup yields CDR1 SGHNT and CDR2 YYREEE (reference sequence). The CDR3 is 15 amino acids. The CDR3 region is CASSRLTGSYNEQFF. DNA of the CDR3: TGTGCCAGCAGCCGCTTAACTGGCTCCTACAATGAGCAGTTCTTC.

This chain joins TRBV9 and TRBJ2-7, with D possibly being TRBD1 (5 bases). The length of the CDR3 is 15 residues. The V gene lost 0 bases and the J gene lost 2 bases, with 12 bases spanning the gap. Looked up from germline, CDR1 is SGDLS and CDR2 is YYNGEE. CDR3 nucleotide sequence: TGTGCCAGCAGCGTAGGTTCCCAGGGAACCTACGAGCAGTACTTC. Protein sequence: CASSVGSQGTYEQYF.

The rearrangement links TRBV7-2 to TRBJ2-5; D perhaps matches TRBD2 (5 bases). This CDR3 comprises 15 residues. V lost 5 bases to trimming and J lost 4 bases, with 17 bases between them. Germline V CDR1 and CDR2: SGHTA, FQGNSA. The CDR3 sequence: CASSPQVSGGETQYF. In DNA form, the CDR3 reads TGTGCCAGCAGCCCCCAAGTATCCGGAGGAGAGACCCAGTACTTC.

CDR3 in DNA: TGCGCCAGCAGCCAAGTCCCCGGGACTAGCGGGAGGACAGATACGCAGTATTTT. It yields the protein CASSQVPGTSGRTDTQYF. The chain recombines TRBV4-1 with TRBJ2-3, with 15 nucleotides matching TRBD2. The CDR3 is made up of 18 amino acids. V lost 1 base and J lost 3; bases outside the gene matches: 5. Germline values: CDR1 MGHRA, CDR2 YSYEKL.

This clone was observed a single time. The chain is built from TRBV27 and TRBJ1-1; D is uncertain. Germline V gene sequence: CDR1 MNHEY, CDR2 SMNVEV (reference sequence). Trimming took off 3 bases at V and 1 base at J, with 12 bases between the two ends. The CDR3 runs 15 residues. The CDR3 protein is CASSLSAGPNTEAFF. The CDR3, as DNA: TGTGCCAGCAGTTTGTCGGCAGGCCCGAACACTGAAGCTTTCTTT.

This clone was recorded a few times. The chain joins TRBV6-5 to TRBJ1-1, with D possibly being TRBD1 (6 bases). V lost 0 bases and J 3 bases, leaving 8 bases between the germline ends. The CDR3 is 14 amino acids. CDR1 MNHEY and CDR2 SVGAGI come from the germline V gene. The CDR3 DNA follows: TGTGCCAGCAGTTACTCAGGGGGGGACACTGAAGCTTTCTTT. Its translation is CASSYSGGDTEAFF.

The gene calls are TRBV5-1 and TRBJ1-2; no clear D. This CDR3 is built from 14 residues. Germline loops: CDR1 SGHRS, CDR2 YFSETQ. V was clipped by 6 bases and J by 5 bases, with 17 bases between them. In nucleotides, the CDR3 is TGCGCCAGCAATCCGGGAGGGTCCGATTATGGCTACACCTTC. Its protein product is CASNPGGSDYGYTF.

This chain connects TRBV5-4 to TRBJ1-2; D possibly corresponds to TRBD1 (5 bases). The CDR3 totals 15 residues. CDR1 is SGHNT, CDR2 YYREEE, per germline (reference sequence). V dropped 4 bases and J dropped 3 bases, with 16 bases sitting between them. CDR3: CASSPGVSPDYGYTF. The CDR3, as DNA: TGTGCCAGCAGCCCGGGGGTCTCACCTGACTATGGCTACACCTTC.

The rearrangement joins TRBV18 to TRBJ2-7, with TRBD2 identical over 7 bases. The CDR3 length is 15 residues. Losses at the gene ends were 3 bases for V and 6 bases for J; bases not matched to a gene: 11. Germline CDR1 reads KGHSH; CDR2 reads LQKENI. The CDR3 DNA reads TGTGCCAGCTCACCCCCTTCCGGGAGGTTCGTCGAGCAGTACTTC. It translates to CASSPPSGRFVEQYF.

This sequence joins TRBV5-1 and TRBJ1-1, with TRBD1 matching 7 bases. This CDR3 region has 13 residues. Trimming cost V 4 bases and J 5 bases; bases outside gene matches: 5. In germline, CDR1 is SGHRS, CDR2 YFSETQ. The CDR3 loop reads CASSPGGLTEAFF. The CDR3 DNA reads TGCGCCAGCAGCCCAGGGGGACTTACTGAAGCTTTCTTT.

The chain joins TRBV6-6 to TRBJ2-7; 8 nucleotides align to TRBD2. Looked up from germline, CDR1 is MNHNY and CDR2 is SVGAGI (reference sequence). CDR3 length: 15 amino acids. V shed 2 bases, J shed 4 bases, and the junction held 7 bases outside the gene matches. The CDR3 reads CASSYEGREDYEQYF. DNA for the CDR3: TGTGCCAGCAGTTACGAGGGGCGGGAGGATTACGAGCAGTACTTC.

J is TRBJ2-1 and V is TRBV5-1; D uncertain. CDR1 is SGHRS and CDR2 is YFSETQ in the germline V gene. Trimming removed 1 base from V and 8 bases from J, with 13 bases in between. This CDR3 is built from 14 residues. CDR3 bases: TGCGCCAGCAGCTTGCCCCAGGCGCTCGATGAGCAGTTCTTC. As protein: CASSLPQALDEQFF.